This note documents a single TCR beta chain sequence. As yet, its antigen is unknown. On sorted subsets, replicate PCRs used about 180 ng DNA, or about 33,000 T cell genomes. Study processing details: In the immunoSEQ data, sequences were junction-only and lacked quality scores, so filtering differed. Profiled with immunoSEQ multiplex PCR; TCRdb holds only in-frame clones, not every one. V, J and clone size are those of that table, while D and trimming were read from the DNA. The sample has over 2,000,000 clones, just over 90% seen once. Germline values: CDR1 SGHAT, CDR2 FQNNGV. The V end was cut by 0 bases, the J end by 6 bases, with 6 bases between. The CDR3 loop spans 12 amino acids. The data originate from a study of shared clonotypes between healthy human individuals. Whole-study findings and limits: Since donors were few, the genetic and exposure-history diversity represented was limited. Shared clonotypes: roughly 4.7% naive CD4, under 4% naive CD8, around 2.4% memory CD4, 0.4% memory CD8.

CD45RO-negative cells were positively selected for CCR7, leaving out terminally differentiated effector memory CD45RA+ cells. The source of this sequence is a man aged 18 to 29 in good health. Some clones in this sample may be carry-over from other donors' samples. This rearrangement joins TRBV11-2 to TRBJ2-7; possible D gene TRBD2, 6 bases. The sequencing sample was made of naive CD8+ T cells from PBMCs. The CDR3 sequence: CASSLDGSEQYF. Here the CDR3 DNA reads TGTGCCAGCAGCTTAGACGGGAGCGAGCAGTACTTC.